This T cell receptor (beta chain) was recovered during a study of PD-1 blockade in classical Hodgkin lymphoma (TCRdb year 2020). In the study overall: Nivolumab dosing was 3 mg/kg intravenously every 2 weeks, continuing until either disease progression or unacceptable toxicity. A peripheral blood immune signature of response to PD-1 blockade in classical Hodgkin lymphoma was defined using TCR beta sequencing and CyTOF. What the research found in general, with its limitations: CD4+ but not CD8+ TCR diversity rose significantly by C4D1 (p=0.0027 vs p=0.16), most apparent in complete responders (p=0.02). The study was limited to a single clinical trial cohort, and causes of repertoire differences, possibly disease activity or prior therapy, remained undefined. Baseline TCR diversity was reported to be lower in newly diagnosed patients than in healthy donors, and even lower in relapsed/refractory patients. Among trial patients, those achieving complete response had baseline diversity similar to that of newly diagnosed patients, while diversity was significantly lower in partial responders and progressors. Diversity was lower in patients who began nivolumab less than 1 year after ASCT, so these patients were left out of later analyses to avoid confounding by immune reconstitution.

In the paper's terms, the time point label means: cycle 4 day 1 (C4D1), after six to seven weeks of nivolumab. Relapse after autologous stem cell transplantation had occurred in all trial patients, and cohorts A, B and C were distinguished by prior brentuximab vedotin exposure. The trial cohort comprised approximately 55 patients with relapsed/refractory classical Hodgkin lymphoma whose best overall responses were complete response, partial response or progressive disease. Trial patients were treated with single-agent nivolumab in the multi-cohort phase II CheckMate 205 trial. An independent review committee assessed best overall response by applying the 2007 International Working Group response criteria. Trial PBMCs were obtained immediately prior to nivolumab initiation (C1D1) and on therapy at cycle 2 day 1 and cycle 4 day 1. Peripheral blood was collected in 8 mL Vacutainer Cell Preparation Tubes, from which PBMCs were isolated by centrifugation and then cryopreserved.

Genomic DNA was extracted with the Qiagen DNeasy kit from unsorted PBMCs and from negatively selected CD4+ and CD8+ fractions. Amplification of TCR beta CDR3 regions was done by immunoSEQ multiplex PCR with primers that anneal to V and J segments. A synthetic immune receptor repertoire was used to minimize amplification bias, and remaining bias was computationally removed after sequencing. In the paper's pipeline: Custom Python scripts were used to quantify repertoire diversity as the Shannon entropy index. Unsorted, CD4+ and CD8+ repertoires were analyzed separately, except in combined analyses where CD4+ and CD8+ sequences were merged in silico. A clone was considered expanded if an increase in frequency of at least 2-fold after treatment relative to C1D1 was found, and a pseudocount of 0.5 was applied to clones undetected at baseline. Clones with 0 or 1 copy at C1D1 were classified as singleton clones, and clones with 2 or more copies were classified as non-singleton clones. Clones expanded in unsorted samples were labelled as CD4+, CD8+ or unknown by matching protein sequences in sorted samples from the same patient. Wilcoxon tests on paired samples were used to test diversity changes from C1D1 to C4D1. TCRdb re-hosts the immuneACCESS table, in-frame sequences only. Its copies lack some clones; in the studies checked, an unresolved V gene accounts for under half of them, and the cause for the rest is not known. From that table come the V and J calls and clone size; the DNA was used to work out D and trimming. A total of roughly 50,000 clones appear in this sample, approximately 89% of them only once. The ten largest clones represent about 6.7% of the sample.

About this clone itself: This clone's antigen is unknown. Nothing much larger sits one base from this clone, and base qualities are not available.

This sample comprised peripheral blood mononuclear cells (PBMCs), obtained before the fourth cycle of nivolumab. The sequence was collected from a human donor with classical Hodgkin lymphoma.

The CDR3 corresponds to CASSFPAGASYNEQFF. Here is the DNA: TGTGCCAGCAGCTTCCCGGCAGGGGCGTCCTACAATGAGCAGTTCTTC. The sequence is built from TRBV11-2 and TRBJ2-1; matching of 6 bases hints at TRBD1 as the D gene. V and J lose 3 bases and 1 base, and a span of 13 bases separates them. The CDR3 sequence holds 16 residues, the cysteine and phenylalanine included. Solely the CDR3 DNA is kept, with 48 bases framed from the first base. According to the germline V gene, CDR1 reads SGHAT and CDR2 reads FQNNGV.